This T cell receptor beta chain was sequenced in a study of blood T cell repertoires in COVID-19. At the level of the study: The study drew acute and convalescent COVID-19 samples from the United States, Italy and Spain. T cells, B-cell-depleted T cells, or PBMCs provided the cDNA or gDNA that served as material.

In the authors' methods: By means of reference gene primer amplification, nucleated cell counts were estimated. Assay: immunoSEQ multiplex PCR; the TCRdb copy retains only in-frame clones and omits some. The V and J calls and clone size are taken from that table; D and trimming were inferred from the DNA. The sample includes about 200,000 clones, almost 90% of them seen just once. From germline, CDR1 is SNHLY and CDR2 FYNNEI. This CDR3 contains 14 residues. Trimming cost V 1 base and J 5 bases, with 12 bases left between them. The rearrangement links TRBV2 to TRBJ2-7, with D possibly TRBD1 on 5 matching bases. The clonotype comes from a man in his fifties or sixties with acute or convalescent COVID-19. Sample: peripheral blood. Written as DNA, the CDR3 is TGTGCCAGCAGTGAAGGCAGGGTAGTGAACGAGCAGTACTTC. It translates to CASSEGRVVNEQYF. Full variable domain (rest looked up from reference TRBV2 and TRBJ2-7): EPEVTQTPSHQVTQMGQEVILRCVPISNHLYFYWYRQILGQKVEFLVSFYNNEISEKSEIFDDQFSVERPDGSNFTLKIRSTKLEDSAMYFCASSEGRVVNEQYFGPGTRLTVT.